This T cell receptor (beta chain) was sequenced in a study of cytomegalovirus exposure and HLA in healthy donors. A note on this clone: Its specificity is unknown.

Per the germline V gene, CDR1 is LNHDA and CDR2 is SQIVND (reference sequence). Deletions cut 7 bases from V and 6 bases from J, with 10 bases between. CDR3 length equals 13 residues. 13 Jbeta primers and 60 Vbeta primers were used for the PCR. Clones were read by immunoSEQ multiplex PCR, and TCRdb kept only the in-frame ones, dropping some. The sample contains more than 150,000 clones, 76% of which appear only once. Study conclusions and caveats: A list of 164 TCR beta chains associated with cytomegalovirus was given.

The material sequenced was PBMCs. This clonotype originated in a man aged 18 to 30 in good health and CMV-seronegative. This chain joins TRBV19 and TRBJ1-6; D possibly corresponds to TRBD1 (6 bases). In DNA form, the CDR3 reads TGTGCCAGTAACAGGGCTTCTAATTCACCCCTCCACTTT. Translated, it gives CASNRASNSPLHF.